This TCR beta chain was identified during a study of regulatory T cells in long-lasting Graves disease. The authors built TCR beta libraries using iRepertoire HTBI primers and Arm-PCR of CDR3 regions. One entry per CDR3 protein, called by TCRdb with MiXCR from the multiplex PCR reads. The profile shows 450,000 to 700,000 distinct CDR3 sequences, roughly 12% of them singletons. Time point: newly diagnosed GD, antithyroid drugs for less than 3 months. Following extraction of RNA from PBMCs, that RNA was used to make the TCR library. This clonotype was recorded many times. The antigen is not known. Study-level findings and limits: Newly diagnosed patients had higher TCR diversity than persistent Graves' patients did.

These data were likewise used in another study, on T cells in Graves' hyperthyroidism and ophthalmopathy. This second study says: No ophthalmopathy progression within 18 months constituted stable Graves' hyperthyroidism.

The sequence derives from a man aged 30 to 39 with Graves disease. The source material was peripheral blood mononuclear cells (PBMCs), sampled at new diagnosis, from a patient treated with antithyroid drugs.

The CDR3 DNA sequence: TGTGCCACCAGCAGAGGGGCGTCAGGCCGGGATACGCAGTATTTT. Its protein is CATSRGASGRDTQYF. The chain carries TRBV15 and TRBJ2-3, with D unclear. There are 15 residues in the CDR3. V was clipped by 1 base and J by 6 bases, with 14 bases between them. Germline loops: CDR1 LNHNV, CDR2 YYDKDF (reference sequence). The full variable domain, completed using reference TRBV15 and TRBJ2-3, is DAMVIQNPRYQVTQFGKPVTLSCSQTLNHNVMYWYQQKSSQAPKLLFHYYDKDFNNEADTPDNFQSRRPNTSFCFLDIRSPGLGDTAMYLCATSRGASGRDTQYFGPGTRLTVL.